This TCR beta chain appears in the sequencing data of a study of cytomegalovirus exposure and HLA in healthy donors. Concerning this clone itself: Its specificity is unknown.

60 Vbeta and 13 Jbeta primers were used in PCR. Clones were sequenced by immunoSEQ multiplex PCR, and TCRdb holds only the in-frame ones, with some missing. The sample lists approximately 120,000 clones, roughly two thirds occurring once. Study-level findings and limits: A later analysis linked about 17,000 TCR beta sequences to HLA alleles at 0.05 false discovery rate. Listed as cytomegalovirus-associated were 150 to 200 TCR beta chains. Prior analysis indicated that the majority of TCR beta V segments exhibited productivity approximately 90% or approximately 30% of the time.

Trimming pared 0 bases from V and 5 bases from J, leaving 16 bases between. The CDR3 totals 15 residues. The germline gives CDR1 SQVTM, CDR2 ANQGSEA. The V and J genes are TRBV29-1 and TRBJ2-5; D not resolved. The sample was PBMCs. This sequence was found in a man in his forties or fifties in good health and CMV-seronegative. CDR3 amino acids: CSVEDRVVTRETQYF. As DNA, the CDR3 is TGCAGCGTTGAAGATCGGGTGGTGACGCGGGAGACCCAGTACTTC.